The T cell receptor (beta chain) described here comes from a study of breast tumors, draining lymph nodes, adjacent tissues. General study findings and limits: Luminal-like breast cancer showed significantly greater tumor-nontumor repertoire similarity than basal-like breast cancer did. Tumor TCR diversity was below lymph nodes but above nontumor tissue. Findings are consistent with lymph node origin and intratumoral expansion of most tumor T cells. That most tumor T cells come from lymph nodes remained unproven.

The germline gives CDR1 SGHVS, CDR2 FNYEAQ. The CDR3 has 15 residues. Unmatched junction bases numbered 2, after V lost 2 bases and J lost 4 bases. TCRdb reprocessed the multiplex PCR reads with MiXCR, giving one entry per CDR3 protein. The data hold over 100,000 distinct CDR3 sequences, with 20% to 25% observed a single time. Axillary draining lymph nodes of breast cancer patients supplied the node samples. This clonotype was counted ten times or more. Its specificity is not known. This chain links TRBV7-6 with TRBJ2-1, with 10 bases matching TRBD2. The source of this sequence is a female donor with breast cancer. Some clones in this sample may be carry-over from other donors' samples. The sequenced sample was axillary lymph node tissue. CDR3 coding DNA: TGTGCCAGCAGCTTACTAGCGGGAGTTTACAATGAGCAGTTCTTC. As protein: CASSLLAGVYNEQFF.